The 28 T cell receptor beta chains presented below share a single source sample, sequenced in a study of T cells in narcolepsy. Profiled with immunoSEQ multiplex PCR; TCRdb holds only in-frame clones, not every one. The table includes approximately 30,000 clones, approximately 84% detected once. Sequencing was done on a sample of memory (CD45RA-) CD4+ T cells from blood. The receptor source for this set is a human donor in good health.

The gene calls are TRBV11-2 and TRBJ2-7; D is possibly TRBD1 or TRBD2 (5 bases each). The V end was cut by 1 base, the J end by 0 bases, with 16 bases between. The CDR3 consists of 17 residues. Germline V gene lookup returns CDR1 SGHAT and CDR2 FQNNGV. As DNA, the CDR3 is TGTGCCAGCAGCTTAGTCATTTCCGGGACCCACTCCTACGAGCAGTACTTC. It is translated as CASSLVISGTHSYEQYF.

This clone showed up just a few times. This chain joins TRBV28 and TRBJ1-4; D possibly corresponds to TRBD1 (5 bases). The CDR3 consists of 14 residues. The germline CDR1 and CDR2 sequences are MDHEN and SYDVKM. V lost 6 bases, J lost 5 bases, and 13 bases lay in between. In DNA form, the CDR3 reads TGTGCCAGCAGGGCCGGGGCCGGAAATGAAAAACTGTTTTTT. This gives the protein CASRAGAGNEKLFF.

V usage is TRBV5-6 and J usage is TRBJ2-2, with 12 bases identical to TRBD1. The CDR3 runs to 16 residues. The V gene end was trimmed by 1 base and the J gene end by 4 bases; junction bases not matched to a gene: 2. Germline CDR1 and CDR2: SGHDT and YYEEEE. The CDR3 spells CASSLRDRGRTGELFF. CDR3 DNA: TGTGCCAGCAGCTTGAGGGACAGGGGGCGCACCGGGGAGCTGTTTTTT. The complete variable domain, with remaining parts taken from reference TRBV5-6 and TRBJ2-2, reads DAGVTQSPTHLIKTRGQQVTLRCSPKSGHDTVSWYQQALGQGPQFIFQYYEEEERQRGNFPDRFSGHQFPNYSSELNVNALLLGDSALYLCASSLRDRGRTGELFFGEGSRLTVL.

This clone was detected a few times. The V call is TRBV10-3, the J call TRBJ2-1; D is unclear. Germline assignment: CDR1 ENHRY and CDR2 SYGVKD. This CDR3 comprises 11 residues. Deletions cut 2 bases from V and 15 bases from J, with 11 bases between. CDR3 sequence: CAISEGYSTFF. In DNA form, the CDR3 reads TGTGCCATCAGTGAGGGGTATAGTACGTTCTTC.

The rearrangement joins TRBV5-1 to TRBJ2-5, with 12 bases identical to TRBD2. The germline V gene encodes CDR1 SGHRS and CDR2 YFSETQ. The CDR3 spans 13 residues. V lost 5 bases, J lost 4 bases, and 0 bases stayed unmatched. The CDR3 region is CASRTSGRETQYF. The CDR3 DNA is TGCGCCAGCAGGACTAGCGGGAGAGAGACCCAGTACTTC.

The gene calls are TRBV27 and TRBJ2-7, with D maybe TRBD2 (6 bases). The CDR3 is made up of 13 amino acids. The V end was cut by 6 bases, the J end by 7 bases, with 16 bases between. Germline CDR1 and CDR2: MNHEY and SMNVEV (reference sequence). Here the CDR3 reads CASSPLGGGEQYF. The CDR3 DNA follows: TGTGCCAGCAGCCCCTTGGGGGGAGGTGAGCAGTACTTC.

The chain has TRBV28 and TRBJ1-1; perhaps TRBD1 as D (5 bases). Trimming pared 5 bases from V and 6 bases from J, leaving 16 bases between. The CDR3 is 14 amino acids. The germline gives CDR1 MDHEN, CDR2 SYDVKM. In DNA form, the CDR3 reads TGTGCCAGCAGTCCACCGGGCCCGGGGCCTGAAGCTTTCTTT. It yields the protein CASSPPGPGPEAFF.

J is TRBJ1-2 and V is TRBV28, with a possible D match to TRBD1 (6 bases). Germline lookup yields CDR1 MDHEN and CDR2 SYDVKM. The ends were cut back, 7 bases at V and 4 bases at J, with 13 bases in the middle. This CDR3 has 13 amino acids. The CDR3 sequence is CASTSTGRYGYTF. The CDR3 coding sequence is TGTGCCAGCACCAGCACAGGGCGCTATGGCTACACCTTC.

The chain employs TRBV5-1 and TRBJ2-7; D call uncertain. V gave up 4 bases and J gave up 4 bases, with 9 bases separating them. This CDR3 is 12 amino acids long. CDR1 is SGHRS and CDR2 is YFSETQ in the germline V gene. The CDR3, as DNA: TGCGCCAGCAGCCGTGGGCCGTACGAGCAGTACTTC. Amino acid sequence: CASSRGPYEQYF.

The J gene is TRBJ2-5, the V gene TRBV18; D gene ambiguous. Germline CDR1 reads KGHSH; CDR2 reads LQKENI. V was cut by 1 base and J by 5 bases, with 5 bases left in between. CDR3 length equals 12 residues. This chain's CDR3 is CASSPLGETQYF. Here the CDR3 DNA reads TGTGCCAGCTCACCACTCGGGGAGACCCAGTACTTC.

V is TRBV5-4 and J is TRBJ2-5; 8 bases line up with TRBD1. Trimming removed 4 bases from V and 2 bases from J; junction bases left unmatched: 4. The CDR3 consists of 14 residues. Germline CDR1 and CDR2: SGHNT and YYREEE (reference sequence). The CDR3 DNA reads as TGTGCCAGCAGCCCCCGGACAGGGCAAGAGACCCAGTACTTC. Protein product: CASSPRTGQETQYF.

The chain links TRBV6-1 to TRBJ1-4; possible D gene TRBD1, 6 bases. V shed 2 bases and J shed 6 bases, with 19 bases lying between them. Germline V gene data show CDR1 as MNHNS and CDR2 as SASEGT. This CDR3 contains 17 residues. The CDR3 here is CASSELGQGILDEKLFF. The CDR3, as DNA: TGTGCCAGCAGTGAATTGGGGCAGGGGATCCTAGATGAAAAACTGTTTTTT.

The chain combines TRBV2 with TRBJ2-3, with D uncertain. CDR3 length equals 15 residues. V lost 7 bases to trimming and J lost 2 bases, with 16 bases between them. Germline V gene data show CDR1 as SNHLY and CDR2 as FYNNEI. As DNA, the CDR3 is TGTGCCAGCATGATAGGTAGCTTTGACACAGATACGCAGTATTTT. Translating it yields CASMIGSFDTDTQYF.

V usage is TRBV27 and J usage is TRBJ2-5; possibly TRBD1 or TRBD2 for D (5 bases each). The J call could be wrong; TRBJ2-7 is a better fit for the DNA end. The CDR3 runs 13 residues. From germline, CDR1 is MNHEY and CDR2 SMNVEV (reference sequence). The CDR3 region is CASSPWDGYEQYF. The CDR3 DNA sequence: TGTGCCAGCAGTCCCTGGGACGGCTACGAGCAGTACTTC.

The chain links TRBV9 to TRBJ1-1; a weak D match, TRBD1 (5 bases). V lost 3 bases to trimming and J lost 1 base, with 13 bases between them. From germline, CDR1 is SGDLS and CDR2 YYNGEE. This CDR3 spans 15 amino acids. The chain's CDR3 is CASSGHDSPNTEAFF. Here the CDR3 DNA reads TGTGCCAGCAGCGGTCACGACAGTCCGAACACTGAAGCTTTCTTT.

This clone was seen a single time. This sequence joins TRBV7-3 and TRBJ1-1; D gene uncertain. CDR1 and CDR2 from the germline V gene are SGHTA and FQGTGA. Between the trimmed V and J ends, which lost 5 bases and 0 bases, there was a span of 4 bases. This CDR3 region has 12 residues. The CDR3, as DNA: TGTGCCAGCAGCGACTTGAACACTGAAGCTTTCTTT. Translated: CASSDLNTEAFF.

This chain joins TRBV6-1 and TRBJ2-2, with TRBD2 as a possible D gene (6 bases). Germline V lookup: CDR1 MNHNS, CDR2 SASEGT. The V and J ends lost 8 bases and 1 base respectively, with 14 bases between them. This CDR3 comprises 15 residues. As DNA, the CDR3 is TGTGCCAGCTACTCCGGCGGGGTGAACACCGGGGAGCTGTTTTTT. It codes for CASYSGGVNTGELFF.

The chain recombines TRBV7-3 with TRBJ2-5; possible D gene TRBD1, 6 bases. Germline values: CDR1 SGHTA, CDR2 FQGTGA. CDR3 size: 13 residues. Trimming pared 2 bases from V and 9 bases from J, leaving 13 bases between. In nucleotides, the CDR3 is TGTGCCAGCAGCTTAGGACGCTCAGGGGCCCAGTACTTC. Translating it yields CASSLGRSGAQYF.

The chain has TRBV29-1 and TRBJ2-1; D gene uncertain. This CDR3 contains 14 residues. Trimming removed 7 bases at V and 3 bases at J, with 16 bases between. CDR1 and CDR2 from the germline V gene are SQVTM and ANQGSEA. DNA for the CDR3: TGCAGCGCCTCACCCGGCAACTTCTACAATGAGCAGTTCTTC. It yields the protein CSASPGNFYNEQFF.

The chain combines TRBV6-5 with TRBJ2-5; D not resolved. The ends were cut back, 0 bases at V and 2 bases at J, with 7 bases in the middle. Germline V gene data show CDR1 as MNHEY and CDR2 as SVGAGI. The CDR3 sequence is 14 residues long. The CDR3 protein is CASSYSYYQETQYF. The CDR3 DNA sequence: TGTGCCAGCAGTTACTCATACTATCAAGAGACCCAGTACTTC.

The gene calls are TRBV28 and TRBJ2-7; maybe TRBD2 (5 bases). The CDR3 is 13 amino acids. The germline gives CDR1 MDHEN, CDR2 SYDVKM. With 10 bases removed from V and 7 bases from J, the gap between germline ends came to 20 bases. This chain's CDR3 is CATRSGGPREQYF. The CDR3 DNA is TGTGCCACCAGAAGCGGAGGCCCTAGGGAGCAGTACTTC.

This chain uses TRBV2 with TRBJ2-7, with no clear D. Trimming stripped 6 bases from V and 4 bases from J, with 7 bases between. This CDR3 comprises 11 residues. Germline CDR1 reads SNHLY; CDR2 reads FYNNEI. CDR3 nucleotide sequence: TGTGCCAGCAGCAACTCTTACGAGCAGTACTTC. It yields the protein CASSNSYEQYF. The entire variable domain, with the rest obtained from reference TRBV2 and TRBJ2-7, is as follows: EPEVTQTPSHQVTQMGQEVILRCVPISNHLYFYWYRQILGQKVEFLVSFYNNEISEKSEIFDDQFSVERPDGSNFTLKIRSTKLEDSAMYFCASSNSYEQYFGPGTRLTVT.

The J gene is TRBJ2-7, the V gene TRBV4-2; the match to TRBD1 covers 8 bases. J gave up 6 bases and V 3 bases, and 13 bases lay outside the gene matches. Germline V gene data show CDR1 as LGHNA and CDR2 as YNFKEQ. The CDR3 totals 16 residues. DNA for the CDR3: TGTGCCAGCAGCCATGCCCCGGACAGGGAAGGGGCCGAGCAGTACTTC. Translation gives CASSHAPDREGAEQYF.

The chain joins TRBV30 to TRBJ1-4; TRBD1 matches 8 bases. V shed 4 bases and J 7 bases; nucleotides not matched to a gene: 5. Germline V CDR1 and CDR2: GTSNPN, SVGIG (reference sequence). This CDR3 is 13 amino acids long. This chain's CDR3 is CAWNEQGAEKLFF. The CDR3 DNA reads TGTGCCTGGAATGAGCAGGGGGCTGAAAAACTGTTTTTT.

The chain joins TRBV14 to TRBJ2-5; 8 positions agree with TRBD1. The trim removed 0 bases at V and 5 bases at J, leaving 5 bases unmatched. The CDR3 spans 15 residues. Germline CDR1 and CDR2: SGHDN and FVKESK. CDR3 DNA sequence: TGTGCCAGCAGCCAAGAAGGCAGGGGGCTGGAGACCCAGTACTTC. This gives the protein CASSQEGRGLETQYF.

This clone was observed a single time. The V and J genes are TRBV14 and TRBJ2-5; 10 nucleotides align to TRBD1. V shed 6 bases, J shed 6 bases, and the junction held 7 bases outside the gene matches. The CDR3 loop spans 14 amino acids. Germline-derived CDR1 and CDR2 are SGHDN and FVKESK. The CDR3 sequence: CASRGTGVHQTQYF. In DNA, the CDR3 is TGTGCCAGCAGAGGGACAGGGGTCCACCAGACCCAGTACTTC.

This rearrangement joins TRBV7-9 to TRBJ2-7, with TRBD2 matching 7 bases. Germline values: CDR1 SEHNR, CDR2 FQNEAQ (reference sequence). There are 16 residues in the CDR3. V dropped 4 bases and J dropped 3; count of bases not matched to a gene: 12. The CDR3 bases are TGTGCCAGCAGCTCTGGGGACGGGGGGAGCGGCTACGAGCAGTACTTC. Its translation: CASSSGDGGSGYEQYF.

With regard to this clone: This sample also contains other DNA sequences that code for the same CDR3. The CDR3 coding sequence is TGTGCCAGCAGTCTCGACAGGGGGACTAATGAAAAACTGTTTTTT. It translates to CASSLDRGTNEKLFF. The rearrangement joins TRBV5-5 to TRBJ1-4, with TRBD1 matching 9 bases. The CDR3 consists of 15 residues. The germline V gene encodes CDR1 SGHKS and CDR2 YYEKEE (reference sequence). The V and J ends lost 5 bases and 2 bases, in that order; junction bases with no gene match: 4.